The 21 T cell receptor beta chains below come from one sample, sequenced in a study of T cell responses to AZD1222 COVID-19 vaccine. The data were produced by immunoSEQ multiplex PCR, yet TCRdb's version contains in-frame clones alone and is incomplete. This sample has approximately 110,000 clones, with about 85% found just once. The input for sequencing was peripheral blood, taken 28 days after the second AZD1222 dose. The source of these receptors is an adult who received the AZD1222 COVID-19 vaccine.

In its sample, this clone was seen once. The chain couples TRBV30 to TRBJ2-3; a weak D match, TRBD2 (5 bases). The CDR3 runs to 14 residues. With 3 bases removed from V and 1 base from J, the gap between germline ends came to 11 bases. The germline V gene encodes CDR1 GTSNPN and CDR2 SVGIG (reference sequence). The CDR3 sequence: CAWRDKAGTDTQYF. The CDR3 DNA is TGTGCCTGGAGGGATAAAGCGGGCACAGATACGCAGTATTTT.

This chain uses TRBV18 with TRBJ1-1, with 8 bases identical to TRBD1. With V trimmed by 4 bases and J by 1 base, 5 bases remained unmatched. Per the germline V gene, CDR1 is KGHSH and CDR2 is LQKENI. This CDR3 region has 15 residues. The DNA of the CDR3 is TGTGCCAGCTCACGAGACAGGGGTTGGAACACTGAAGCTTTCTTT. Amino acids: CASSRDRGWNTEAFF.

This clone occurred a few times. The V gene is TRBV28, the J gene TRBJ2-1; TRBD2 aligns across 11 bases. Germline V lookup: CDR1 MDHEN, CDR2 SYDVKM. The junction had 2 bases not matched to a gene; V was cut back by 3 bases and J by 7 bases. This CDR3 comprises 14 residues. This chain's CDR3 is CASSLTSGKNEQFF. DNA of the CDR3: TGTGCCAGCAGTTTGACTAGCGGGAAAAATGAGCAGTTCTTC.

This chain uses TRBV19 with TRBJ2-2; 7 bases agree with TRBD2. V shed 5 bases and J 8 bases; nucleotides not matched to a gene: 17. The CDR3 has 17 amino acids. The V gene's germline CDR1 is LNHDA and CDR2 SQIVND (reference sequence). CDR3 DNA: TGTGCCAGTAGTGGAGGACTAGGATTGGGTCTAAGGGGGGAGCTGTTTTTT. Translated: CASSGGLGLGLRGELFF.

This clone was observed a single time. The chain uses TRBV19 and TRBJ1-2; a weak D match, TRBD1 (5 bases). Trimming left V 8 bases short and J 4 bases short, with 14 bases between. Looked up from germline, CDR1 is LNHDA and CDR2 is SQIVND (reference sequence). CDR3 length equals 13 residues. CDR3 loop: CASDRDGVYGYTF. The DNA of the CDR3 is TGTGCCAGTGACCGGGACGGCGTCTATGGCTACACCTTC.

V is TRBV7-3 and J is TRBJ2-1; possible D gene TRBD2, 6 bases. CDR1 SGHTA and CDR2 FQGTGA come from the germline V gene. Trimming pared 8 bases from V and 6 bases from J, leaving 17 bases between. The CDR3 spans 14 residues. CDR3 coding DNA: TGTGCCAGCTCACCGGGAGTCCTCTCCAATGAGCAGTTCTTC. It is translated as CASSPGVLSNEQFF.

The CDR3 protein is CASRGRDRGSPLHF. DNA for the CDR3: TGTGCCAGCAGAGGCAGGGACAGGGGTTCACCCCTCCACTTT. The genes are TRBV2 and TRBJ1-6; TRBD1 matches 10 bases. The germline V gene has CDR1 SNHLY and CDR2 FYNNEI. This CDR3 is built from 14 residues. V lost 6 bases, J lost 9 bases, and 5 bases stayed unmatched. Together with reference TRBV2 and TRBJ1-6, the CDR3 gives the full variable domain: EPEVTQTPSHQVTQMGQEVILRCVPISNHLYFYWYRQILGQKVEFLVSFYNNEISEKSEIFDDQFSVERPDGSNFTLKIRSTKLEDSAMYFCASRGRDRGSPLHFGNGTRLTVT.

This clone was seen once. The rearrangement joins TRBV19 to TRBJ1-1; no firm D call. Trimming shortened V by 1 base and J by 4 bases, and 4 bases separated the two germline ends. Germline V gives CDR1 LNHDA, CDR2 SQIVND (reference sequence). CDR3 size: 12 residues. The DNA of the CDR3 is TGTGCCAGTAGTATAGGGACCACTGAAGCTTTCTTT. It codes for CASSIGTTEAFF.

The chain employs TRBV3-1 (or the pseudogene TRBV3-2) and TRBJ2-3; TRBD2 agrees at 8 bases. This CDR3 region has 17 residues. The germline V gene has CDR1 LGHDT and CDR2 YNNKEL (reference sequence). V lost 4 bases and J lost 1; bases outside the gene matches: 10. CDR3 loop: CASSPQGREDGTDTQYF. CDR3 sequence (DNA): TGTGCCAGCAGCCCCCAGGGGCGGGAGGACGGCACAGATACGCAGTATTTT.

This clone was detected only once. The chain joins TRBV19 to TRBJ1-2; D gene unclear. The CDR3 is made up of 15 amino acids. CDR1 and CDR2 (germline): LNHDA, SQIVND (reference sequence). V gave up 3 bases and J gave up 0 bases, with 11 bases separating them. The CDR3 loop reads CASSMYGRSNYGYTF. The DNA of the CDR3 is TGTGCCAGTAGTATGTACGGGAGGTCTAACTATGGCTACACCTTC.

This clone was seen only a few times. The V gene is TRBV25-1, the J gene TRBJ1-4, with a tentative D call TRBD1 (5 bases). Germline CDR1 is MGHDK and CDR2 is SYGVNS. This CDR3 is 14 amino acids long. The V end was cut by 4 bases, the J end by 7 bases, with 13 bases between. The CDR3 DNA follows: TGTGCCAGCAGTGTAGGGGAAAGCGGTGAAAAACTGTTTTTT. This encodes CASSVGESGEKLFF. The entire variable domain, with the rest obtained from reference TRBV25-1 and TRBJ1-4, is as follows: EADIYQTPRYLVIGTGKKITLECSQTMGHDKMYWYQQDPGMELHLIHYSYGVNSTEKGDLSSESTVSRIRTEHFPLTLESARPSHTSQYLCASSVGESGEKLFFGSGTQLSVL.

The chain has TRBV5-1 and TRBJ2-7, with TRBD2 matching over 16 bases. CDR1 is SGHRS and CDR2 is YFSETQ in the germline V gene. CDR3 length: 19 residues. The V gene end was trimmed by 0 bases and the J gene end by 3 bases; junction bases not matched to a gene: 9. The CDR3 sequence: CASSLGGLAGGDRRYEQYF. The CDR3 coding sequence is TGCGCCAGCAGCTTGGGGGGACTAGCGGGAGGGGATCGGCGCTACGAGCAGTACTTC.

This clone has just one count. J is TRBJ2-7 and V is TRBV6-6; D perhaps matches TRBD1 (5 bases). Per germline, CDR1 MNHNY and CDR2 SVGAGI (reference sequence). Between the trimmed V and J ends, which lost 6 bases and 2 bases, there was a span of 17 bases. This CDR3 spans 15 amino acids. The CDR3 region has the DNA TGTGCCAGCAGCGAAGGGGTCCCCTTACCCTACGAGCAGTACTTC. Protein product: CASSEGVPLPYEQYF.

The table lists this clone with a few counts. The rearrangement joins TRBV11-1 to TRBJ2-7, with a weak D call TRBD2 (7 bases). V was cut by 6 bases and J by 3 bases, with 15 bases left in between. The CDR3 totals 14 residues. Germline CDR1 reads SGHAT; CDR2 reads FQDESV (reference sequence). The CDR3 is CASSPIGGHYEQYF. The CDR3 DNA follows: TGTGCCAGCAGTCCTATCGGGGGGCACTACGAGCAGTACTTC. Supplemented by reference TRBV11-1 and TRBJ2-7, the full variable domain reads EAEVAQSPRYKITEKSQAVAFWCDPISGHATLYWYRQILGQGPELLVQFQDESVVDDSQLPKDRFSAERLKGVDSTLKIQPAELGDSAMYLCASSPIGGHYEQYFGPGTRLTVT.

J is TRBJ2-7 and V is TRBV20-1; 12 bases match TRBD2. V shed 3 bases and J 6 bases; nucleotides not matched to a gene: 6. Germline lookup yields CDR1 DFQATT and CDR2 SNEGSKA (reference sequence). The CDR3 covers 14 residues. The CDR3 region has the DNA TGCAGTGCTAGTGTACTAGCGGGAGGAGGCGAGCAGTACTTC. Translation: CSASVLAGGGEQYF.

The rearrangement joins TRBV18 to TRBJ1-1; TRBD1 agrees at 12 bases. In germline, CDR1 is KGHSH, CDR2 LQKENI. V was pared by 5 bases and J by 1 base, with 8 bases of the junction left unmatched. The CDR3 covers 17 residues. The CDR3 sequence: CASSFVGTGGQNTEAFF. In DNA, the CDR3 is TGTGCCAGCTCATTCGTCGGGACAGGGGGCCAGAACACTGAAGCTTTCTTT.

The V gene is TRBV7-9, the J gene TRBJ2-1, with D perhaps TRBD2 (6 bases). This CDR3 has 15 residues. V was trimmed by 1 base and J by 0 bases, leaving 7 bases between them. Germline values: CDR1 SEHNR, CDR2 FQNEAQ (reference sequence). CDR3 in DNA: TGTGCCAGCAGCTTAGACGGGGGCTCCTACAATGAGCAGTTCTTC. Translated: CASSLDGGSYNEQFF.

The V gene is TRBV10-1, the J gene TRBJ2-7; D ambiguous. The ends were cut back, 5 bases at V and 5 bases at J, with 22 bases in the middle. The CDR3 runs 16 residues. The germline V gene has CDR1 WNHNN and CDR2 SYGVQD (reference sequence). The CDR3 coding sequence is TGCGCCAGCAGTCATCCCAAGTGGAGTAGAGGCGACGAGCAGTACTTC. Translation gives CASSHPKWSRGDEQYF.

CDR3 amino acids: CASSLVLAGVVAGEQYF. In nucleotides, the CDR3 is TGTGCCAGCAGTTTGGTACTAGCGGGAGTGGTTGCCGGGGAGCAGTACTTC. V gene TRBV28 combines with J gene TRBJ2-7, with 11 positions matching TRBD2. The V gene end was trimmed by 3 bases and the J gene end by 7 bases; junction bases not matched to a gene: 14. The V gene's germline CDR1 is MDHEN and CDR2 SYDVKM. The CDR3 contains 17 residues.

This chain connects TRBV7-2 to TRBJ1-1, with a weak D call TRBD1 (5 bases). CDR1 is SGHTA and CDR2 is FQGNSA in the germline V gene. Trimming stripped 5 bases from V and 5 bases from J, with 21 bases between. This CDR3 is built from 16 residues. CDR3 DNA: TGTGCCAGCAGCCCGAGGACTAGCGGGAGGGGTACTGAAGCTTTCTTT. Translating it yields CASSPRTSGRGTEAFF. Supplemented by reference TRBV7-2 and TRBJ1-1, the full variable domain reads GAGVSQSPSNKVTEKGKDVELRCDPISGHTALYWYRQSLGQGLEFLIYFQGNSAPDKSGLPSDRFSAERTGGSVSTLTIQRTQQEDSAVYLCASSPRTSGRGTEAFFGQGTRLTVV.

This chain connects TRBV5-8 to TRBJ2-3; D is uncertain. The V end lost 0 bases, the J end lost 1 base, and 15 bases lay between the germline ends. CDR3 length equals 17 residues. Germline V CDR1 and CDR2: SGHTS, YDEGEE. The CDR3 region has the DNA TGTGCCAGCAGCTTGGGCCAGGTGGCTGCCCGCACAGATACGCAGTATTTT. Protein: CASSLGQVAARTDTQYF.